Listed below are T cell receptor beta chains from one sample, sequenced in a study of shared clonotypes between healthy human individuals. The data were produced by immunoSEQ multiplex PCR, yet TCRdb's version contains in-frame clones alone and is incomplete. Of a few million clones detected, roughly nine tenths appear once; the ten largest clones hold around 0.14%. The sequencing input was naive CD4+ T cells sorted from blood. Source of these receptors: a man aged 18 to 29 in good health. CDR3s include the opening cysteine and the closing phenylalanine or tryptophan. A D gene is named only where the DNA matches it firmly. A clone size is listed for some rows: how often the clone was seen (once, few, many), or a class if it is expanded.

d_gene: NA
v_gene: TRBV18
len: 13
j_gene: TRBJ1-1
abundance: NA
CDR3aa: CASSPKQEGEAFF
CDR3nt: TGTGCCAGCTCACCTAAACAGGAGGGTGAAGCTTTCTTT

d_gene: NA
v_gene: TRBV6-1
len: 16
j_gene: TRBJ2-1
abundance: NA
CDR3aa: CASSEAPGSSYNEQFF
CDR3nt: TGTGCCAGCAGTGAAGCCCCCGGGAGCTCCTACAATGAGCAGTTCTTC

d_gene: TRBD1
v_gene: TRBV6-1
len: 14
j_gene: TRBJ1-6
abundance: NA
CDR3aa: CASTGTALNSPLHF
CDR3nt: TGTGCCAGTACCGGGACAGCTCTAAATTCACCCCTCCACTTT

d_gene: NA
v_gene: TRBV6-6
len: 11
j_gene: TRBJ1-4
abundance: NA
CDR3aa: CASVMNEKLFF
CDR3nt: TGTGCCAGCGTTATGAATGAAAAACTGTTTTTT

d_gene: TRBD2
v_gene: TRBV28
len: 13
j_gene: TRBJ2-5
abundance: NA
CDR3aa: CASSSTREGTQYF
CDR3nt: TGTGCCAGCAGTTCAACACGGGAGGGGACCCAGTACTTC

d_gene: TRBD1
v_gene: TRBV10-1
len: 15
j_gene: TRBJ2-3
abundance: NA
CDR3aa: CASSDGQEVVDTQYF
CDR3nt: TGCGCCAGCAGTGACGGACAGGAGGTGGTAGATACGCAGTATTTT

d_gene: NA
v_gene: TRBV20-1
len: 11
j_gene: TRBJ2-1
abundance: NA
CDR3aa: CSARGPYEQFF
CDR3nt: TGCAGTGCTAGAGGCCCCTATGAGCAGTTCTTC

d_gene: TRBD1
v_gene: TRBV5-1
len: 14
j_gene: TRBJ2-3
abundance: NA
CDR3aa: CASSKPRDRDTQYF
CDR3nt: TGCGCCAGCAGCAAGCCTCGGGACAGAGATACGCAGTATTTT

d_gene: NA
v_gene: TRBV29-1
len: 14
j_gene: TRBJ1-1
abundance: NA
CDR3aa: CSAARDPGDTEAFF
CDR3nt: TGCAGCGCTGCCCGGGACCCCGGCGACACTGAAGCTTTCTTT

d_gene: NA
v_gene: TRBV9
len: 13
j_gene: TRBJ1-5
abundance: NA
CDR3aa: CASSVGVSQPQHF
CDR3nt: TGTGCCAGCAGCGTAGGGGTGAGTCAGCCCCAGCATTTT

d_gene: NA
v_gene: TRBV7-2
len: 12
j_gene: TRBJ1-5
abundance: NA
CDR3aa: CASSLMDQPQHF
CDR3nt: TGTGCCAGCAGCTTAATGGATCAGCCCCAGCATTTT

d_gene: NA
v_gene: TRBV20-1
len: 11
j_gene: TRBJ1-2
abundance: NA
CDR3aa: CSAESGGGYTF
CDR3nt: TGCAGTGCAGAGAGCGGGGGCGGCTACACCTTC

d_gene: TRBD1
v_gene: TRBV11-2
len: 15
j_gene: TRBJ2-7
abundance: NA
CDR3aa: CASSLAGQASYEQYF
CDR3nt: TGTGCCAGCAGCTTAGCCGGACAGGCCTCCTACGAGCAGTACTTC

d_gene: TRBD2
v_gene: TRBV5-4
len: 17
j_gene: TRBJ2-2
abundance: NA
CDR3aa: CASSLVSGGANTGELFF
CDR3nt: TGTGCCAGCAGCTTGGTTAGCGGGGGCGCAAACACCGGGGAGCTGTTTTTT

d_gene: NA
v_gene: TRBV5-8
len: 14
j_gene: TRBJ1-3
abundance: NA
CDR3aa: CASSRSGAGNTIYF
CDR3nt: TGTGCCAGCAGTAGGTCAGGAGCTGGAAACACCATATATTTT

d_gene: NA
v_gene: TRBV4-3
len: 16
j_gene: TRBJ1-4
abundance: once
CDR3aa: CASSQDSQQGNEKLFF
CDR3nt: TGCGCCAGCAGCCAAGATTCTCAGCAGGGGAATGAAAAACTGTTTTTT

d_gene: NA
v_gene: TRBV5-8
len: 15
j_gene: TRBJ1-5
abundance: NA
CDR3aa: CASSLESRVDQPQHF
CDR3nt: TGTGCCAGCAGCTTGGAGAGCAGGGTGGATCAGCCCCAGCATTTT

d_gene: TRBD1
v_gene: TRBV6-6
len: 15
j_gene: TRBJ1-5
abundance: NA
CDR3aa: CASSWDRSVGQPQHF
CDR3nt: TGTGCCAGCAGCTGGGACAGGAGTGTAGGTCAGCCCCAGCATTTT

d_gene: NA
v_gene: TRBV11-2
len: 14
j_gene: TRBJ2-7
abundance: NA
CDR3aa: CASLRDSTTYEQYF
CDR3nt: TGTGCCAGCCTCCGGGACTCAACAACCTACGAGCAGTACTTC

d_gene: NA
v_gene: TRBV6-1
len: 13
j_gene: TRBJ1-5
abundance: NA
CDR3aa: CASRLVLRQPQHF
CDR3nt: TGTGCCAGCAGGCTGGTATTGAGGCAGCCCCAGCATTTT

d_gene: NA
v_gene: TRBV7-6
len: 13
j_gene: TRBJ1-2
abundance: NA
CDR3aa: CASSLGPGYGYTF
CDR3nt: TGTGCCAGCAGCTTAGGCCCGGGGTATGGCTACACCTTC

d_gene: NA
v_gene: TRBV13
len: 15
j_gene: TRBJ1-2
abundance: NA
CDR3aa: CASSSRGPVNYGYTF
CDR3nt: TGTGCCAGCAGCTCACGGGGGCCGGTTAACTATGGCTACACCTTC

d_gene: NA
v_gene: TRBV7-6
len: 14
j_gene: TRBJ1-2
abundance: NA
CDR3aa: CASSLWEGDYGYTF
CDR3nt: TGTGCCAGCAGCTTATGGGAGGGGGACTATGGCTACACCTTC

d_gene: NA
v_gene: TRBV11-2
len: 14
j_gene: TRBJ2-4
abundance: NA
CDR3aa: CASSMGPGGNIQYF
CDR3nt: TGTGCCAGCAGCATGGGACCAGGTGGAAACATTCAGTACTTC

d_gene: NA
v_gene: TRBV29-1
len: 15
j_gene: TRBJ1-1
abundance: NA
CDR3aa: CSVESQLLGELGAFF
CDR3nt: TGCAGCGTTGAATCCCAGCTACTCGGTGAGCTGGGGGCTTTCTTT

d_gene: NA
v_gene: TRBV29-1
len: 14
j_gene: TRBJ2-3
abundance: NA
CDR3aa: CSVEGRPKGDTQYF
CDR3nt: TGCAGCGTTGAGGGACGCCCCAAGGGAGATACGCAGTATTTT

d_gene: TRBD1
v_gene: TRBV18
len: 15
j_gene: TRBJ1-2
abundance: NA
CDR3aa: CASSPPGQGAEGYTF
CDR3nt: TGTGCCAGCTCACCACCGGGACAGGGGGCGGAAGGCTACACCTTC

d_gene: NA
v_gene: TRBV10-3
len: 15
j_gene: TRBJ1-6
abundance: few
CDR3aa: CAISADGQTNSPLHF
CDR3nt: TGTGCCATCAGTGCCGACGGACAGACTAATTCACCCCTCCACTTT

d_gene: TRBD2
v_gene: TRBV5-1
len: 13
j_gene: TRBJ2-5
abundance: NA
CDR3aa: CASSSSGGETQYF
CDR3nt: TGCGCCAGCAGCAGTAGCGGGGGAGAGACCCAGTACTTC

d_gene: NA
v_gene: TRBV30
len: 13
j_gene: TRBJ1-2
abundance: NA
CDR3aa: CAWNLDLNYGYTF
CDR3nt: TGTGCCTGGAACCTGGACCTTAACTATGGCTACACCTTC

d_gene: NA
v_gene: TRBV4-1
len: 13
j_gene: TRBJ1-5
abundance: few
CDR3aa: CASSQDRGQPQHF
CDR3nt: TGCGCCAGCAGCCAAGATCGCGGGCAGCCCCAGCATTTT

d_gene: NA
v_gene: TRBV11-2
len: 13
j_gene: TRBJ2-7
abundance: once
CDR3aa: CASSFVHSYEQYF
CDR3nt: TGTGCCAGCAGCTTCGTGCACTCCTACGAGCAGTACTTC

d_gene: NA
v_gene: TRBV5-3
len: 13
j_gene: TRBJ2-3
abundance: NA
CDR3aa: CARTGRSTDTQYF
CDR3nt: TGTGCCAGGACAGGACGGAGCACAGATACGCAGTATTTT

d_gene: NA
v_gene: TRBV19
len: 15
j_gene: TRBJ2-2
abundance: NA
CDR3aa: CASSIETGNTGELFF
CDR3nt: TGTGCCAGTAGTATAGAGACAGGGAACACCGGGGAGCTGTTTTTT

d_gene: NA
v_gene: TRBV11-2
len: 15
j_gene: TRBJ2-7
abundance: NA
CDR3aa: CASSLYQGYNYEQYF
CDR3nt: TGTGCCAGCAGCTTATACCAGGGTTACAACTACGAGCAGTACTTC

d_gene: NA
v_gene: TRBV7-2
len: 13
j_gene: TRBJ2-1
abundance: once
CDR3aa: CASSFSLAGEQFF
CDR3nt: TGTGCCAGCAGCTTCTCGTTGGCGGGTGAGCAGTTCTTC

d_gene: TRBD1
v_gene: TRBV18
len: 16
j_gene: TRBJ2-2
abundance: NA
CDR3aa: CASSRDRVSNTGELFF
CDR3nt: TGTGCCAGCTCACGGGACAGGGTCTCGAACACCGGGGAGCTGTTTTTT

d_gene: TRBD2
v_gene: TRBV9
len: 17
j_gene: TRBJ2-2
abundance: NA
CDR3aa: CASSVASGRAGTGELFF
CDR3nt: TGTGCCAGCAGCGTAGCTAGCGGGAGGGCCGGCACCGGGGAGCTGTTTTTT